What follows is one T cell receptor beta chain and its context. V lost 8 bases to trimming and J lost 3 bases; unmatched junction nucleotides: 3. The CDR3 totals 13 residues. Germline CDR1 reads SGHKS; CDR2 reads YYEKEE (reference sequence). This sample was taken from a study of blood T cell repertoires in COVID-19. Study at large: Donors in the United States, Italy and Spain gave samples during acute or convalescent COVID-19. PBMCs, B-cell-depleted T cells, or T cells provided the cDNA or gDNA that made up the material.

Original processing methods: Using reference gene primer amplification, nucleated cell counts were estimated. Assay used: immunoSEQ multiplex PCR; TCRdb lists only in-frame clones, some missing. The D gene and trimming were derived from the DNA, and the V and J assignments and clone size from that table. In the table there are roughly 100,000 clones, over 80% of which are singletons. The sequence came from a human donor with active COVID-19. The donor label of this sample is uncertain. The chain uses TRBV5-5 and TRBJ1-1, with 11 bases lining up with TRBD1. Sequenced material: peripheral blood. CDR3 DNA: TGTGCCAGTGGGACAGGGGGAGACACTGAAGCTTTCTTT. Translating it yields CASGTGGDTEAFF.